A single sample gave rise to the 22 T cell receptor beta chains below, sequenced in a study of PD-L1 blockade in urothelial cancer. The assay was immunoSEQ multiplex PCR, and TCRdb's table has in-frame clones only and misses some. The sample records 55,000 or so clones, 75% to 90% being singletons. The source was PBMCs, collected around atezolizumab (anti-PD-L1) treatment. These receptors were taken from a middle-aged man with urothelial cancer.

The chain links TRBV18 to TRBJ1-1; 8 bases are shared with TRBD1. Germline V gives CDR1 KGHSH, CDR2 LQKENI. This CDR3 has 14 amino acids. V was pared by 8 bases and J by 1 base, with 6 bases of the junction left unmatched. CDR3 amino acids: CASQRQGRNTEAFF. The CDR3 DNA sequence: TGTGCCAGCCAAAGACAGGGGCGGAACACTGAAGCTTTCTTT. Drawing the rest from reference TRBV18 and TRBJ1-1, the complete variable domain is NAGVMQNPRHLVRRRGQEARLRCSPMKGHSHVYWYRQLPEEGLKFMVYLQKENIIDESGMPKERFSAEFPKEGPSILRIQQVVRGDSAAYFCASQRQGRNTEAFFGQGTRLTVV.

The J gene is TRBJ2-5, the V gene TRBV29-1; TRBD2 matches 8 bases. This CDR3 has 14 residues. With V trimmed by 6 bases and J by 5 bases, 11 bases remained unmatched. Germline-derived CDR1 and CDR2 are SQVTM and ANQGSEA. Here the CDR3 DNA reads TGCAGCGTAGTACCCTCCGGGAGGGTGGAGACCCAGTACTTC. This sequence encodes CSVVPSGRVETQYF.

The chain is built from TRBV11-3 and TRBJ2-1; a weak D match, TRBD1 (5 bases). Trimming cost V 1 base and J 8 bases, with 15 bases left between them. This CDR3 contains 15 residues. Germline CDR1 reads SGHNT; CDR2 reads YENEEA. The CDR3: CASSLGTPPQDEQFF. CDR3 DNA sequence: TGTGCCAGCAGCTTAGGAACACCCCCACAGGATGAGCAGTTCTTC.

The chain employs TRBV5-6 and TRBJ1-2; TRBD1 is a possible D gene (5 bases). Looked up from germline, CDR1 is SGHDT and CDR2 is YYEEEE. V lost 2 bases and J 4 bases, leaving 12 bases between the germline ends. CDR3 length: 14 amino acids. The CDR3 nucleotides are TGTGCCAGCAGCTTTTCCCAGGGTATCTATGGCTACACCTTC. Encoded protein: CASSFSQGIYGYTF.

V and J are TRBV5-1 and TRBJ2-5, with D perhaps TRBD2 (6 bases). Germline-derived CDR1 and CDR2 are SGHRS and YFSETQ. With 4 bases removed from V and 2 bases from J, the gap between germline ends came to 18 bases. There are 16 residues in the CDR3. This CDR3 is CASSGGAGGGQETQYF. CDR3 coding DNA: TGCGCCAGCAGCGGTGGGGCCGGGGGAGGTCAAGAGACCCAGTACTTC.

In this sample, this clone turned up once. The rearrangement uses TRBV18 and TRBJ1-1; TRBD1 matches 7 bases. The V segment lost 3 bases and the J segment 2 bases; nucleotides outside the gene matches: 9. The CDR3 extends over 16 amino acids. Germline V gives CDR1 KGHSH, CDR2 LQKENI. CDR3 residues: CASSPLRQGGNTEAFF. The DNA of the CDR3 is TGTGCCAGCTCACCCCTGAGACAGGGCGGTAACACTGAAGCTTTCTTT.

This chain links TRBV5-6 with TRBJ1-2, with 11 bases that match TRBD1. There are 13 residues in the CDR3. CDR1 SGHDT and CDR2 YYEEEE come from the germline V gene. Trimming took 4 bases from V and 8 from J; bases not matched to a gene: 4. CDR3 sequence: CASSLGTGGGYTF. The CDR3 nucleotides are TGTGCCAGCAGCCTTGGGACAGGGGGAGGCTACACCTTC.

This chain connects TRBV7-2 to TRBJ1-1, with D tentatively TRBD1 (5 bases). Trimming left V 7 bases short and J 2 bases short, with 14 bases between. The CDR3 covers 14 residues. Per the germline V gene, CDR1 is SGHTA and CDR2 is FQGNSA. DNA for the CDR3: TGTGCCAGCATCCCCCAGGGTATAAACACTGAAGCTTTCTTT. It is translated as CASIPQGINTEAFF.

Notes on this clone: Mismatch with germline at one junction end may stem from a read error. The chain couples TRBV5-6 to TRBJ1-3; TRBD1 might be the D (5 bases). Germline assignment: CDR1 SGHDT and CDR2 YYEEEE. The CDR3 loop spans 16 amino acids. The CDR3 sequence is CASTLGRQRFGNTIYF. CDR3 sequence (DNA): TGTGCCAGCACCTTGGGCCGACAGAGGTTCGGAAACACCATATATTTT.

This sequence joins TRBV5-1 and TRBJ1-1; 7 bases align to TRBD1. The germline V gene has CDR1 SGHRS and CDR2 YFSETQ. Unmatched junction bases numbered 10, after V lost 4 bases and J lost 4 bases. The CDR3 covers 15 residues. This chain's CDR3 is CASSTTGLVSTEAFF. The CDR3 nucleotides are TGCGCCAGCAGCACGACAGGGCTGGTTAGCACTGAAGCTTTCTTT.

The rearrangement joins TRBV5-4 to TRBJ2-6, with 7 bases fitting TRBD1. V shed 1 base and J 4 bases; nucleotides not matched to a gene: 5. Germline V gives CDR1 SGHNT, CDR2 YYREEE (reference sequence). This CDR3 is built from 16 residues. The CDR3 loop reads CASSLKGARGANVLTF. The CDR3 DNA reads as TGTGCCAGCAGCTTGAAGGGGGCGCGCGGGGCCAACGTCCTGACTTTC.

V and J are TRBV4-1 and TRBJ1-1; TRBD1 aligns across 8 bases. The junction had 7 bases not matched to a gene; V was cut back by 3 bases and J by 4 bases. Germline-derived CDR1 and CDR2 are MGHRA and YSYEKL. The length of the CDR3 is 15 residues. The CDR3 spells CASSHRTGLSTEAFF. The CDR3 nucleotides read TGCGCCAGCAGCCACCGGACAGGGCTGAGCACTGAAGCTTTCTTT.

The V gene is TRBV5-1, the J gene TRBJ2-3; D perhaps matches TRBD1 (5 bases). Germline-derived CDR1 and CDR2 are SGHRS and YFSETQ. This CDR3 is 13 amino acids long. V was cut by 3 bases and J by 2 bases, with 7 bases left in between. The CDR3 is CASSSDITDTQYF. CDR3 bases: TGCGCCAGCAGCTCGGACATCACAGATACGCAGTATTTT.

The genes are TRBV27 and TRBJ1-4; D unclear. Looked up from germline, CDR1 is MNHEY and CDR2 is SMNVEV (reference sequence). The V end lost 4 bases, the J end lost 12 bases, and 18 bases lay between the germline ends. The CDR3 length is 14 residues. CDR3 sequence (DNA): TGTGCCAGCAGTTACCAGGCTGCCGGGGAGGAACTGTTTTTT. Residues: CASSYQAAGEELFF.

The V gene is TRBV5-6, the J gene TRBJ1-2; TRBD1 might be the D (5 bases). CDR3 length: 17 residues. With 6 bases removed from V and 7 bases from J, the gap between germline ends came to 28 bases. Per the germline V gene, CDR1 is SGHDT and CDR2 is YYEEEE. The CDR3 coding sequence is TGTGCCAGCACCCCCGATTTAGACAGCACCTTTGGCGGTGGCTACACCTTC. This encodes CASTPDLDSTFGGGYTF. Based on the CDR3 plus reference TRBV5-6 and TRBJ1-2, the full variable domain is DAGVTQSPTHLIKTRGQQVTLRCSPKSGHDTVSWYQQALGQGPQFIFQYYEEEERQRGNFPDRFSGHQFPNYSSELNVNALLLGDSALYLCASTPDLDSTFGGGYTFGSGTRLTVV.

This chain connects TRBV9 to TRBJ2-7; 14 nucleotides agree with TRBD2. The junction had 10 bases not matched to a gene; V was cut back by 4 bases and J by 7 bases. Germline lookup yields CDR1 SGDLS and CDR2 YYNGEE. The CDR3 runs 16 residues. The CDR3 sequence: CASSSTGTSGSQEQYF. In nucleotides, the CDR3 is TGTGCCAGCAGCTCAACCGGGACTAGCGGGAGTCAGGAGCAGTACTTC.

The genes are TRBV30 and TRBJ1-4, with D maybe TRBD1 (6 bases). The CDR3 has 12 amino acids. V lost 8 bases to trimming and J lost 5 bases, with 12 bases between them. Germline loops: CDR1 GTSNPN, CDR2 SVGIG (reference sequence). CDR3 nucleotide sequence: TGTGCCCTGGACAGAAACAATGAAAAACTGTTTTTT. It encodes CALDRNNEKLFF.

This chain links TRBV7-2 with TRBJ2-5; D possibly corresponds to TRBD2 (5 bases). Germline CDR1 and CDR2: SGHTA and FQGNSA. The V gene lost 5 bases and the J gene lost 5 bases, with 21 bases spanning the gap. This CDR3 is 16 amino acids long. The CDR3 protein is CASSRVEGRYGETQYF. CDR3 nucleotides: TGTGCCAGCAGCCGAGTTGAGGGCAGGTATGGGGAGACCCAGTACTTC.

The V call is TRBV28, the J call TRBJ1-1; TRBD1 might be the D (5 bases). This CDR3 has 13 amino acids. Per germline, CDR1 MDHEN and CDR2 SYDVKM. Trimming stripped 8 bases from V and 7 bases from J, with 17 bases between. This CDR3 reads CASFQGTPGEAFF. In DNA form, the CDR3 reads TGTGCCAGCTTCCAGGGAACCCCCGGTGAAGCTTTCTTT.

CDR3 nucleotides: TGCGCCAGCAGCACCGGGACTTCCCAAGAGACCCAGTACTTC. This sequence encodes CASSTGTSQETQYF. V usage is TRBV5-1 and J usage is TRBJ2-5, with a weak D call TRBD2 (6 bases). The germline CDR1 and CDR2 sequences are SGHRS and YFSETQ. V shed 4 bases and J shed 1 base, with 11 bases lying between them. This CDR3 is built from 14 residues.

CDR3 protein: CASSLSFREDTQYF. The CDR3 DNA reads TGTGCCAGCAGCTTATCATTTAGGGAGGATACGCAGTATTTT. The V gene is TRBV7-3, the J gene TRBJ2-3; possibly TRBD2 for D (5 bases). From germline, CDR1 is SGHTA and CDR2 FQGTGA. The CDR3 length is 14 residues. V shed 2 bases and J shed 6 bases, with 12 bases lying between them.

The chain carries TRBV4-3 and TRBJ2-5; maybe TRBD1 (5 bases). With 2 bases removed from V and 1 base from J, the gap between germline ends came to 20 bases. This CDR3 is built from 18 residues. Per the germline V gene, CDR1 is LGHNA and CDR2 is YSLEER. CDR3 residues: CASSQRLRQGVGQETQYF. CDR3 DNA: TGCGCCAGCAGCCAACGACTTCGACAAGGGGTCGGCCAAGAGACCCAGTACTTC.